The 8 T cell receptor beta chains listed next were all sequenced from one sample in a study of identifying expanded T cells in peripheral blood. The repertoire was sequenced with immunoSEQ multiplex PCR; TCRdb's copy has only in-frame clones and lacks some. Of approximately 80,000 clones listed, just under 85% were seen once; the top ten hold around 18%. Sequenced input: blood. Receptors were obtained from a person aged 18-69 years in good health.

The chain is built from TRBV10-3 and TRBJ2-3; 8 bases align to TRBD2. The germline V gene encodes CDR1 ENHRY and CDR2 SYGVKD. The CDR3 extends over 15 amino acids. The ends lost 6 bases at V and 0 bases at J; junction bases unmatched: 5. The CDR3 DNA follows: TGTGCCATCAGAACTAGCGGAGCTAGCACAGATACGCAGTATTTT. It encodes CAIRTSGASTDTQYF.

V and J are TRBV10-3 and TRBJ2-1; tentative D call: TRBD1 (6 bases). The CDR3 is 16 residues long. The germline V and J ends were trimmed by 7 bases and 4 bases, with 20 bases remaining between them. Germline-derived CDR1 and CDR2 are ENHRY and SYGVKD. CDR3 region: CAINSLTGTLYNEQFF. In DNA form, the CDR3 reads TGTGCCATCAACTCCCTTACCGGGACACTATACAATGAGCAGTTCTTC.

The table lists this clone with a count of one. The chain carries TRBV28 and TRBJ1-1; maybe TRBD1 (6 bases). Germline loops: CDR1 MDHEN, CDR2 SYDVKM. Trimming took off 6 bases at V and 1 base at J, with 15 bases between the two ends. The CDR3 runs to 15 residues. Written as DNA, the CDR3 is TGTGCCAGCAGACTACAGGGCGGAAAGAACACTGAAGCTTTCTTT. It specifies CASRLQGGKNTEAFF.

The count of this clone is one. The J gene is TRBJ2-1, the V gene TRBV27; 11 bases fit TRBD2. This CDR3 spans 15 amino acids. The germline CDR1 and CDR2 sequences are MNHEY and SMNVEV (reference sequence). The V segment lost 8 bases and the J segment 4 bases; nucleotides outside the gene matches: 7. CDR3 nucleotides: TGTGCCAGCGGCGGACTAGCGGGTTTATACAATGAGCAGTTCTTC. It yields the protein CASGGLAGLYNEQFF.

The CDR3 protein is CAWSGGTPGQAYEQYF. The CDR3 DNA is TGTGCCTGGAGTGGGGGTACACCGGGACAGGCCTACGAGCAGTACTTC. This chain connects TRBV30 to TRBJ2-7; the match to TRBD1 covers 8 bases. V shed 1 base and J 2 bases; nucleotides not matched to a gene: 10. In germline, CDR1 is GTSNPN, CDR2 SVGIG (reference sequence). The CDR3 extends over 16 amino acids.

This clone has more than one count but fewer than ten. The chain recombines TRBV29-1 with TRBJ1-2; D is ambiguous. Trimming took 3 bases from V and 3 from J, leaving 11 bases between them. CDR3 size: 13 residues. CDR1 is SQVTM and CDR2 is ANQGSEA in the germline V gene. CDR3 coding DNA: TGCAGCGTTGATATGGTCCGCTACTATGGCTACACCTTC. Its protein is CSVDMVRYYGYTF.

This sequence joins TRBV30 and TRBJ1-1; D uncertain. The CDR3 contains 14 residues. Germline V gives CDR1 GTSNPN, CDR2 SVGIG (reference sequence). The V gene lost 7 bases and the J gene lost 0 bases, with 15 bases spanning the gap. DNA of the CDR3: TGTGCCTCAGGAGGTGTGGGAATGAACACTGAAGCTTTCTTT. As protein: CASGGVGMNTEAFF.

CDR3 amino acids: CASSPSRGRDTQYF. The CDR3 nucleotides read TGTGCCAGCTCACCTTCGAGGGGGAGGGATACGCAGTATTTT. The chain is built from TRBV18 and TRBJ2-3, with D possibly being TRBD1 or TRBD2 (6 bases each). Germline V gene lookup returns CDR1 KGHSH and CDR2 LQKENI. Trimming cost V 3 bases and J 6 bases, with 13 bases left between them. The CDR3 totals 14 residues.